This T cell receptor beta chain was recovered during a study of CD4 T cells in relation to SARS-CoV-2 and coronaviruses. Losses at the gene ends were 5 bases for V and 7 bases for J; bases not matched to a gene: 9. The CDR3 sequence is 15 residues long. Germline CDR1 is SSHAT and CDR2 is FNYEAQ (reference sequence). With regard to this clone: The antigen is undetermined.

The protocol was immunoSEQ multiplex PCR, while the TCRdb copy is restricted to in-frame clones and leaves out a portion. The sample contains 30,000 to 45,000 clones, just over 75% of which appear only once. Sequenced: memory CD4+ T cells from PBMCs, cultured in vitro. The clonotype originates from an adult with COVID-19. The V and J genes are TRBV7-7 and TRBJ2-1; 9 nucleotides line up with TRBD1. CDR3 sequence (DNA): TGTGCCAGCAGCCTAACACAGGGGGCGTTGAATGAGCAGTTCTTC. This encodes CASSLTQGALNEQFF.